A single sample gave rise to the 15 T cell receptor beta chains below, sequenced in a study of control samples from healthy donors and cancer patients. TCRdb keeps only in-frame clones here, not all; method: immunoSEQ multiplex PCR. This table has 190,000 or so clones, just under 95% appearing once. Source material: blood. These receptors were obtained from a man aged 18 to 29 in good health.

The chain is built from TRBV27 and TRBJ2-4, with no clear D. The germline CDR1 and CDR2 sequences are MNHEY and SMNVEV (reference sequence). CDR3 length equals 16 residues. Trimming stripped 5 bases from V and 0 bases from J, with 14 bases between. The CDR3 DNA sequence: TGTGCCAGCAGTGCCAACCAAGCTGTAGCCAAAAACATTCAGTACTTC. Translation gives CASSANQAVAKNIQYF.

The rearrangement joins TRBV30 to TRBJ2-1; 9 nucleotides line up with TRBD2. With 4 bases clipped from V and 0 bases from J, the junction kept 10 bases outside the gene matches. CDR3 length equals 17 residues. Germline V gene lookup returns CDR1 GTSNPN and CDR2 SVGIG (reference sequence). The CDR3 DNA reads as TGTGCCTGGACCCTGGGACTAGCTATTACCTCCTACAATGAGCAGTTCTTC. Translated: CAWTLGLAITSYNEQFF.

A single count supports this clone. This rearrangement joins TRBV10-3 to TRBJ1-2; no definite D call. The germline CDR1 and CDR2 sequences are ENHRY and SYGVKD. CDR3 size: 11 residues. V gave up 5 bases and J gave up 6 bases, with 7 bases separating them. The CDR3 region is CAISNLDGYTF. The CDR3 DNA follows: TGTGCCATCAGTAATTTAGATGGCTACACCTTC.

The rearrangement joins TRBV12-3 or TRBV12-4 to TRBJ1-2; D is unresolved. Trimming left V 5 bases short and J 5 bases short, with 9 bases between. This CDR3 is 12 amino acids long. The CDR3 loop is CASSTDGYGYTF. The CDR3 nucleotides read TGTGCCAGCAGTACAGACGGATATGGCTACACCTTC.

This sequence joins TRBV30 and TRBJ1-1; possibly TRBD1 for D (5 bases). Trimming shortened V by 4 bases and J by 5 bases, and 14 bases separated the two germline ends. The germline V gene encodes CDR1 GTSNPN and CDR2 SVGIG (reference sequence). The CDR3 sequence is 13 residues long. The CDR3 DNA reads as TGTGCCTGGAACCGGGGGACGGGGACTGAAGCTTTCTTT. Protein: CAWNRGTGTEAFF.

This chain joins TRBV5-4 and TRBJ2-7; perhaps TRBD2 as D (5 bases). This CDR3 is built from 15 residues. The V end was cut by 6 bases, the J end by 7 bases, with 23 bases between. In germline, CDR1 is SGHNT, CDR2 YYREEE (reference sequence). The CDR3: CASNVGGLTLREQYF. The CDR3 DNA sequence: TGTGCCAGCAACGTAGGAGGACTTACCCTGAGGGAGCAGTACTTC.

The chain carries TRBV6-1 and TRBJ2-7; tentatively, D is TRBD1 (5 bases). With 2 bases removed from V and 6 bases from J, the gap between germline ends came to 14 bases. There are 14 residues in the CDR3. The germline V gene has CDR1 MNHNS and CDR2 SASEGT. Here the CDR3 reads CASSERQGLAEQYF. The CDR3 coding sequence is TGTGCCAGCAGTGAACGGCAGGGTTTGGCCGAGCAGTACTTC.

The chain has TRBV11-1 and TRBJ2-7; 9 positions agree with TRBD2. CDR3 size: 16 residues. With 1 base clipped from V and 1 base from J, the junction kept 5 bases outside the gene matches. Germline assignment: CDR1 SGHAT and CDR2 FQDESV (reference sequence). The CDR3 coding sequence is TGTGCCAGCAGCTTAGGTGTTAGCGGGAGTTCCTACGAGCAGTACTTC. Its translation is CASSLGVSGSSYEQYF.

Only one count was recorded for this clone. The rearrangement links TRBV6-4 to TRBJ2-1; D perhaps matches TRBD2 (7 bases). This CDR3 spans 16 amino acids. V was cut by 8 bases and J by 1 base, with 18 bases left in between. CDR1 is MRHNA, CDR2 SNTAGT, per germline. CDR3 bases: TGTGCCAGCGGCAAAGAAAGGGGGGGGTCCTACAATGAGCAGTTCTTC. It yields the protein CASGKERGGSYNEQFF.

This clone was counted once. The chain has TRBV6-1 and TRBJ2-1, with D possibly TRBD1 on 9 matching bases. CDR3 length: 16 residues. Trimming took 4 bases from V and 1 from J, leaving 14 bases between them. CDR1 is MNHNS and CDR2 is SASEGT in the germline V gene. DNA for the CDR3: TGTGCCAGCAGTGGCGGGGGGACAGGGTCCTACAATGAGCAGTTCTTC. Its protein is CASSGGGTGSYNEQFF.

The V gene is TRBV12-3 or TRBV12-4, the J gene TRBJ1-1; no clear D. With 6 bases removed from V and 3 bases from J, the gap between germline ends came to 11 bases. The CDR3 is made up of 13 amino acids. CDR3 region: CASSPGRYTEAFF. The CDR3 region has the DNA TGTGCCAGCAGCCCCGGACGGTACACTGAAGCTTTCTTT.

The CDR3 DNA reads TGTGCCAGCAGCTTATTAACCGAAGCTTTCTTT. It specifies CASSLLTEAFF. V usage is TRBV11-1 and J usage is TRBJ1-1; no firm D call. V shed 2 bases and J shed 8 bases, with 6 bases lying between them. This CDR3 has 11 amino acids. CDR1 and CDR2 (germline): SGHAT, FQDESV (reference sequence).

The CDR3 loop reads CASSYQDTQYF. As DNA, the CDR3 is TGTGCCAGCAGCTATCAAGATACGCAGTATTTT. This chain uses TRBV27 with TRBJ2-3; D gene ambiguous. Trimming left V 6 bases short and J 5 bases short, with 6 bases between. CDR1 MNHEY and CDR2 SMNVEV come from the germline V gene (reference sequence). The CDR3 length is 11 residues.

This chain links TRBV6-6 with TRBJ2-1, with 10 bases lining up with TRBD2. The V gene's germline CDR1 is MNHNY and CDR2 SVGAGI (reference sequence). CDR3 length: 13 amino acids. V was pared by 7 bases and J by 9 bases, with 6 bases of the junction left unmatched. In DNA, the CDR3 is TGTGCCAGCAAGAGCGGGGGGGCCTCTGAGCAGTTCTTC. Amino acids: CASKSGGASEQFF.

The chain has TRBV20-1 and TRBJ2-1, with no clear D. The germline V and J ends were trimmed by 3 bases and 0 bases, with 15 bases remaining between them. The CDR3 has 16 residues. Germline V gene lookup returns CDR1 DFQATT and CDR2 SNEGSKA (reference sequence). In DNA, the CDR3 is TGCAGTGCTAGTTCACTGGCTAGTAGCTCCTACAATGAGCAGTTCTTC. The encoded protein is CSASSLASSSYNEQFF.